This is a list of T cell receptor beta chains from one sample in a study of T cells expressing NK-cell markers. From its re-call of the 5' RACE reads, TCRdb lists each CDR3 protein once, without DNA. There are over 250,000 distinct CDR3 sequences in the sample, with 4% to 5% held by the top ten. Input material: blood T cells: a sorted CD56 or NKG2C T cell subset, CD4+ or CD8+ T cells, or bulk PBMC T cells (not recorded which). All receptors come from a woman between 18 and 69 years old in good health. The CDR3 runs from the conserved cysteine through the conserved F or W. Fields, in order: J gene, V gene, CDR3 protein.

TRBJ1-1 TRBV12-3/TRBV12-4 CASIPWGKGRTEAFF
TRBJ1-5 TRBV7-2 CASSFISDQPQHF
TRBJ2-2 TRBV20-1 CSAPRQGYTGELFF
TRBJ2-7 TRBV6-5 CASSYSRPRTLDYEQYF
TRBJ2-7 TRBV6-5 CASSYLGESYEQYF
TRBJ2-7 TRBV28 CASSLREGPLQQYF
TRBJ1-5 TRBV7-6 CASSPTGGFDQPQHF
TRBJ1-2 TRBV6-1 CASSEEGALGKNF
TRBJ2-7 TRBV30 CAWSTRDEQYF
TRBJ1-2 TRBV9 CASSVGGTGYGYTF
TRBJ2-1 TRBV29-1 CSATGTASYNEQFF
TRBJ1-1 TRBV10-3 CAISESGIEAFF
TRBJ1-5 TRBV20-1 CSARDMGTRNQPQHF
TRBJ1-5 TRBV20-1 CSANRGRGQPQHF
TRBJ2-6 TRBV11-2 CASSLSPGLAGGRANVLTF
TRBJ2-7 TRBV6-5 CASSYRDRGSYEQYF
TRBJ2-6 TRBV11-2 CASSLGGYLAGANVLTF
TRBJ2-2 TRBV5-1 CASSPGGNTGELFF
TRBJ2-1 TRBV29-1 CSVGLKYNEQFF
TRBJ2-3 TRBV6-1 CASSPGQGRDTQYF
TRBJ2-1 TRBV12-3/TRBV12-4 CASSLGAGGPGEQFF
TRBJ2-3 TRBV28 CASSVAGEFTDTQYF
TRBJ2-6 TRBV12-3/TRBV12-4 CASRSRNSGANVLTF
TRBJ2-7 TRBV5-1 CASRKETDTYEQYF
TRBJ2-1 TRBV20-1 CSARDQGTPRYNEQFF
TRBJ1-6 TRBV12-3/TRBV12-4 CASSLHGSSPLHF